The clone carrying this T cell receptor (beta chain) was detected only a few times. The antigen is not known. The data stem from a study of STAT5B mutations in CD4+ large granular lymphocyte leukemia. Findings and caveats of the study: Compared with healthy controls (2/35), patient top clones favored TRBV06 (8/27). Patient CD4-sorted repertoires stayed more clonal than healthy ones after leukemic-clone removal.

Control samples were healthy donors' buffy coats. Measured with immunoSEQ multiplex PCR; TCRdb has only the in-frame clones, and not every one. The sample has about 48,000 clones; around 70% are singletons. The CDR3 runs 16 residues. Unmatched junction bases numbered 9, after V lost 7 bases and J lost 1 base. The germline gives CDR1 LNHDA, CDR2 SQIVND (reference sequence). The rearrangement joins TRBV19 to TRBJ2-3; 9 nucleotides agree with TRBD2. The sequence was collected from a human donor in good health. Sequenced sample: CD4+ T cells from blood buffy coats. CDR3 sequence (DNA): TGTGCCAGTAACCCGATCCAGCGGGGGGGCACAGATACGCAGTATTTT. Translation: CASNPIQRGGTDTQYF.